This TCR beta chain is from a study of cytomegalovirus exposure and HLA in healthy donors. The CDR3 is 17 residues long. Germline V gene data show CDR1 as LGHNA and CDR2 as YSLEER. Trimming stripped 0 bases from V and 2 bases from J, with 14 bases between. 13 Jbeta primers and 60 Vbeta primers were used for the PCR. Clones were read by immunoSEQ multiplex PCR, and TCRdb kept only the in-frame ones, dropping some. This table has about 120,000 clones, around 63% appearing once. This clone appeared a few times. This TCR derives from a man between 40 and 49 years old in good health and CMV-seropositive. The sequenced material came from PBMCs. The chain joins TRBV4-3 to TRBJ1-3; D is perhaps TRBD1 (6 bases). Here the CDR3 DNA reads TGCGCCAGCAGCCAAGATCTCGCGGGGGGCGCTGGAAACACCATATATTTT. This gives the protein CASSQDLAGGAGNTIYF.